Following are 27 T cell receptor beta chains from one sample sequenced in a study of metastatic and nonmetastatic thyroid tumors. All patients were treatment-naive before thyroid surgery. Through MiXCR, TCRdb re-clonotyped the PCR reads. The sample lists around 64,000 clones, about 4% occurring once. What was sequenced was blood. Receptors were obtained from a female donor with papillary thyroid cancer or a benign thyroid nodule (not recorded which). Some clones in this sample may be carry-over from other donors' samples.

This chain joins TRBV12-3 or TRBV12-4 and TRBJ1-2; perhaps TRBD1 as D (6 bases). Trimming took off 4 bases at V and 4 bases at J, with 16 bases between the two ends. The CDR3 is 15 amino acids. The CDR3 coding sequence is TGTGCCAGCAGTTCCCAGGGGTCGCTTACCTATGGCTACACCTTC. It is translated as CASSSQGSLTYGYTF.

This clone was picked up a small number of times. The chain couples TRBV20-1 to TRBJ1-2; 8 bases match TRBD1. From germline, CDR1 is DFQATT and CDR2 SNEGSKA (reference sequence). The V and J ends lost 1 base and 8 bases, in that order; junction bases with no gene match: 6. This CDR3 region has 13 residues. The CDR3 DNA sequence: TGCAGTGCTAGAGCTGACAGGGGCGGAGGCTACACCTTC. Translating gives CSARADRGGGYTF.

This clone was observed at least ten times. The rearrangement links TRBV29-1 to TRBJ2-5, with 8 bases fitting TRBD1. After removal of 6 bases from V and 5 bases from J, the junction contained 2 bases not matched to a gene. The CDR3 covers 11 residues. Germline V gene data show CDR1 as SQVTM and CDR2 as ANQGSEA. The CDR3 nucleotides are TGCAGCGTGACAGGGGACGAGACCCAGTACTTC. Its protein product is CSVTGDETQYF.

The J gene is TRBJ2-1, the V gene TRBV19; either TRBD1 or TRBD2 may fit D (5 bases each). CDR1 is LNHDA and CDR2 is SQIVND in the germline V gene (reference sequence). This CDR3 has 15 residues. The V end lost 0 bases, the J end lost 16 bases, and 22 bases lay between the germline ends. Here the CDR3 reads CASSIDLRAPGRPFF. In DNA form, the CDR3 reads TGTGCCAGTAGTATAGATCTCCGGGCCCCGGGGCGGCCATTCTTC.

This clone was recorded many times. V usage is TRBV2 and J usage is TRBJ1-5; D is unclear. V gave up 0 bases and J gave up 11 bases, with 11 bases separating them. In germline, CDR1 is SNHLY, CDR2 FYNNEI. The length of the CDR3 is 13 residues. CDR3: CASSEALRLAQHF. DNA for the CDR3: TGTGCCAGCAGTGAAGCGCTTCGGCTTGCCCAGCATTTT.

In regard to this clone: At one of its ends the junction is not consistent with the germline gene, which may arise from a read error. This chain joins TRBV7-3 and TRBJ2-3; D call uncertain. Germline V CDR1 and CDR2: SGHTA, FQGTGA. The CDR3 runs to 11 residues. This CDR3 reads CTSSSGDTQYF. CDR3 DNA sequence: TGTACCAGCAGCTCAGGTGATACGCAGTATTTT.

The chain has TRBV20-1 and TRBJ2-7; a weak D match, TRBD1 (5 bases). From germline, CDR1 is DFQATT and CDR2 SNEGSKA (reference sequence). CDR3 size: 13 residues. Between the trimmed V and J ends, which lost 0 bases and 3 bases, there was a span of 9 bases. CDR3 loop: CSAREGRDYEQYF. CDR3 sequence (DNA): TGCAGTGCTAGAGAAGGCAGGGACTACGAGCAGTACTTC.

Ten or more counts support this clone. V and J are TRBV20-1 and TRBJ2-1; TRBD1 agrees at 9 bases. Looked up from germline, CDR1 is DFQATT and CDR2 is SNEGSKA (reference sequence). V gave up 2 bases and J gave up 8 bases; unmatched junction bases: 4. The CDR3 has 13 amino acids. The CDR3 coding sequence is TGCAGTGCTAGATCCGGGACAGGGTATGAGCAGTTCTTC. Translating gives CSARSGTGYEQFF.

This clone was observed many times. J is TRBJ1-1 and V is TRBV20-1; perhaps TRBD1 as D (5 bases). The CDR3 runs to 14 residues. Trimming stripped 6 bases from V and 0 bases from J, with 14 bases between. Germline assignment: CDR1 DFQATT and CDR2 SNEGSKA (reference sequence). Written as DNA, the CDR3 is TGCAGTGCACATCTACAGGAAATGAACACTGAAGCTTTCTTT. Encoded protein: CSAHLQEMNTEAFF.

This clone was observed at least ten times. V gene TRBV27 combines with J gene TRBJ2-1; 13 nucleotides align to TRBD2. V was clipped by 5 bases and J by 9 bases; unmatched bases: 10. This CDR3 comprises 16 residues. From germline, CDR1 is MNHEY and CDR2 SMNVEV (reference sequence). The CDR3 DNA is TGTGCCAGCAGTCAACTTAGGACTAGCGGGAGAGGTGAGCAGTTCTTC. Translating gives CASSQLRTSGRGEQFF.

At least ten counts were recorded for this clone. This chain connects TRBV19 to TRBJ1-1; no clear D gene. Germline CDR1 is LNHDA and CDR2 is SQIVND (reference sequence). The CDR3 has 13 residues. Trimming stripped 7 bases from V and 1 base from J, with 10 bases between. CDR3 bases: TGTGCCAGTAATGTTAACTCGAACACTGAAGCTTTCTTT. This codes for CASNVNSNTEAFF.

This clone was observed many times. The CDR3 nucleotides are TGTGCCAGCTCACCAACAGGAGTCAATGAGCAGTTCTTC. This encodes CASSPTGVNEQFF. The genes are TRBV18 and TRBJ2-1; D possibly corresponds to TRBD1 (5 bases). Per the germline V gene, CDR1 is KGHSH and CDR2 is LQKENI. V lost 2 bases and J lost 6, with 8 bases in between. The CDR3 runs 13 residues.

This clone was seen only a few times. This chain links TRBV2 with TRBJ1-3, with 11 bases identical to TRBD1. The CDR3 loop spans 15 amino acids. V dropped 6 bases and J dropped 2; count of bases not matched to a gene: 3. Germline V CDR1 and CDR2: SNHLY, FYNNEI. CDR3 in DNA: TGTGCCAGCAGGGGGACAGGGGGTACTGGAAACACCATATATTTT. It translates to CASRGTGGTGNTIYF.

This clone was observed at least ten times. The chain joins TRBV12-3 or TRBV12-4 to TRBJ1-1, with D tentatively TRBD1 (6 bases). V lost 8 bases and J 4 bases, leaving 11 bases between the germline ends. The CDR3 sequence is 12 residues long. DNA for the CDR3: TGTGCCAGCCGGTTCAGGGGCACTGAAGCTTTCTTT. It translates to CASRFRGTEAFF.

This clone was counted a few times. V is TRBV5-1 and J is TRBJ2-3, with 8 nucleotides matching TRBD2. The CDR3 extends over 13 amino acids. The trim removed 5 bases at V and 3 bases at J, leaving 2 bases unmatched. In germline, CDR1 is SGHRS, CDR2 YFSETQ. The CDR3 sequence is CASRRGATDTQYF. CDR3 coding DNA: TGCGCCAGCAGGCGGGGGGCTACAGATACGCAGTATTTT.

This clone was picked up many times. The J gene is TRBJ2-2, the V gene TRBV20-1, with D possibly matching TRBD2 (7 bases). CDR3 length: 22 amino acids. The V and J ends lost 2 bases and 0 bases respectively, with 31 bases between them. Germline assignment: CDR1 DFQATT and CDR2 SNEGSKA (reference sequence). Here the CDR3 DNA reads TGCAGTGCTAGAATAAAGAATAAAGGGGGAAACCAGCGGGGAGCGAACACCGGGGAGCTGTTTTTT. This codes for CSARIKNKGGNQRGANTGELFF.

This clone was detected ten times or more. This chain connects TRBV7-2 to TRBJ2-2, with 8 bases aligning to TRBD2. There are 15 residues in the CDR3. J gave up 3 bases and V 3 bases, and 3 bases lay outside the gene matches. Germline V CDR1 and CDR2: SGHTA, FQGNSA. The CDR3 loop reads CASSLWTSHTGELFF. The CDR3 DNA reads TGTGCCAGCAGCTTGTGGACTAGCCACACCGGGGAGCTGTTTTTT.

This clone was seen many times. V is TRBV18 and J is TRBJ1-1; D possibly corresponds to TRBD1 (5 bases). Per germline, CDR1 KGHSH and CDR2 LQKENI. V was trimmed by 6 bases and J by 5 bases, leaving 13 bases between them. This CDR3 has 13 amino acids. The CDR3 nucleotides read TGTGCCAGCTCTAATTTCGGGGGGACTGAAGCTTTCTTT. This sequence encodes CASSNFGGTEAFF.

This clone was recorded at least ten times. This sequence joins TRBV20-1 and TRBJ1-1; D gene uncertain. Germline CDR1 is DFQATT and CDR2 is SNEGSKA (reference sequence). This CDR3 spans 14 amino acids. V shed 3 bases and J shed 1 base, with 12 bases lying between them. DNA for the CDR3: TGCAGTGCTAGTTCGTTGGAAACGAACACTGAAGCTTTCTTT. It yields the protein CSASSLETNTEAFF.

This clone came up many times. The J gene is TRBJ2-6, the V gene TRBV19; D not resolved. Trimming removed 6 bases from V and 0 bases from J, with 30 bases in between. CDR1 and CDR2 from the germline V gene are LNHDA and SQIVND (reference sequence). CDR3 length: 22 amino acids. This chain's CDR3 is CASSFSAFLIGGITSGANVLTF. The CDR3 DNA reads as TGTGCCAGTAGCTTTTCTGCTTTTTTGATAGGTGGGATAACCTCTGGGGCCAACGTCCTGACTTTC.

The table lists this clone with many counts. This rearrangement joins TRBV20-1 to TRBJ2-7; TRBD1 agrees at 10 bases. The trim removed 2 bases at V and 3 bases at J, leaving 1 base unmatched. The V gene's germline CDR1 is DFQATT and CDR2 SNEGSKA (reference sequence). The CDR3 consists of 13 residues. The CDR3 here is CSARRTGGYEQYF. In DNA, the CDR3 is TGCAGTGCTAGACGGACAGGGGGCTACGAGCAGTACTTC.

In this sample, this clone is medium-sized (0.01 to 0.1%). J is TRBJ2-2 and V is TRBV6-2 or TRBV6-3; possible D gene TRBD2, 6 bases. This CDR3 spans 14 amino acids. CDR1 and CDR2 from the germline V gene are MNHEY and SVGEGT. V lost 2 bases to trimming and J lost 5 bases, with 9 bases between them. The CDR3 nucleotides are TGTGCCAGCAGTTACGGGGACTTAACCGGGGAGCTGTTTTTT. It is translated as CASSYGDLTGELFF.

This clone was counted a few times. The chain links TRBV7-9 to TRBJ2-7; D possibly corresponds to TRBD2 (5 bases). Germline values: CDR1 SEHNR, CDR2 FQNEAQ (reference sequence). The CDR3 covers 12 residues. Between the trimmed V and J ends, which lost 5 bases and 7 bases, there was a span of 12 bases. The CDR3 here is CASSPPGGEQYF. In DNA form, the CDR3 reads TGTGCCAGCAGCCCGCCTGGCGGGGAGCAGTACTTC.

CDR3: CASTSDRQNQPQHF. CDR3 DNA sequence: TGTGCCAGCACCTCGGACAGGCAAAATCAGCCCCAGCATTTT. The V call is TRBV5-4, the J call TRBJ1-5; 7 positions agree with TRBD1. V was pared by 6 bases and J by 4 bases, with 7 bases of the junction left unmatched. This CDR3 has 14 residues. Germline V gene lookup returns CDR1 SGHNT and CDR2 YYREEE (reference sequence).

In its sample, this clone was seen a few times. A read error may produce the germline difference seen at one junction end. The chain has TRBV11-1 and TRBJ1-1; D gene uncertain. This CDR3 comprises 14 residues. CDR1 and CDR2 (germline): SGHAT, FQDESV (reference sequence). In DNA, the CDR3 is TGCGCCAGCACCCTGAACCTTGGGGACACTGAAGCTTTCTTT. As protein: CASTLNLGDTEAFF.

This clone was seen repeatedly, ten times or more. This chain connects TRBV10-3 to TRBJ2-3; the D is unclear. Looked up from germline, CDR1 is ENHRY and CDR2 is SYGVKD. V was trimmed by 6 bases and J by 1 base, leaving 11 bases between them. The CDR3 has 14 amino acids. CDR3 in amino acids: CAIRVSLGTDTQYF. CDR3 DNA: TGTGCCATCAGGGTATCGTTGGGCACAGATACGCAGTATTTT.

This clone was counted many times. The chain is built from TRBV6-1 and TRBJ2-5; 9 nucleotides agree with TRBD2. V trimming: 8 bases; J trimming: 4 bases; junction bases outside the gene matches: 8. The CDR3 is 14 amino acids. The germline V gene encodes CDR1 MNHNS and CDR2 SASEGT. This CDR3 is CASGEGGGGETQYF. The CDR3, as DNA: TGTGCCAGCGGGGAGGGCGGGGGGGGAGAGACCCAGTACTTC.